This T cell receptor (beta chain) originates from a study of blood T cell repertoires in COVID-19. Whole-study context: Acute and convalescent COVID-19 samples came from the United States, Italy and Spain. T cells, B-cell-depleted T cells, or PBMCs provided the cDNA or gDNA that served as material.

How the authors handled the data: Amplification of reference gene primers was used by the study to estimate nucleated cell counts. Using immunoSEQ multiplex PCR, the repertoire was profiled, and TCRdb retains in-frame clones only, with some absent. The V and J calls and clone size come from that table; D and trimming were worked out from the DNA. Of about 82,000 clones in the sample, approximately 74% were seen once. The CDR3 is made up of 16 amino acids. CDR1 is LGHDT and CDR2 is YNNKEL in the germline V gene (reference sequence). V was clipped by 0 bases and J by 9 bases; unmatched bases: 10. The specimen was peripheral blood. The sequence was collected from a human donor with acute or convalescent COVID-19. The donor label of this sample is uncertain. The rearrangement joins TRBV3-1 (or the pseudogene TRBV3-2) to TRBJ2-1, with 8 nucleotides matching TRBD2. In DNA, the CDR3 is TGTGCCAGCAGCCAAGAAGTAGCGGGGCCCCAGGGTGAGCAGTTCTTC. Translated, it gives CASSQEVAGPQGEQFF.